This is a list of T cell receptor beta chains from one sample in a study of T cells after somatic rescue of genetic block. Generated by immunoSEQ multiplex PCR, the TCRdb table keeps only in-frame clones and is missing some. The table shows some 74,000 clones, with around 90% occurring only once. Sequencing used peripheral blood mononuclear cells (PBMCs). These receptors came from a man aged 25 to 45. Both conserved end residues are part of each CDR3. The D gene is left open where the match is weak. Clone size, where shown, is once, few, many, or a class for clones that have expanded.

CDR3aa	CDR3nt	d_gene	abundance	v_gene	j_gene
CSVEGQGGSYNEQFF	TGCAGCGTTGAAGGACAGGGAGGATCCTACAATGAGCAGTTCTTC	-	-	TRBV29-1	TRBJ2-1
CASSLRTGAIETQYF	TGTGCCAGCAGCTTAAGGACAGGGGCGATAGAGACCCAGTACTTC	TRBD1	-	TRBV5-8	TRBJ2-5
CASSSQGAGGTRRAGELFF	TGTGCCAGCAGCTCCCAGGGTGCGGGGGGAACTAGGAGGGCCGGGGAGCTGTTTTTT	TRBD2	-	TRBV7-2	TRBJ2-2
CASSQPLAGWGETQYF	TGTGCCAGCAGCCAACCTCTAGCGGGTTGGGGGGAGACCCAGTACTTC	TRBD2	-	TRBV7-9	TRBJ2-5
CASSFLAGTGGGYTF	TGTGCCAGCAGCTTCTTAGCCGGGACAGGGGGAGGCTACACCTTC	TRBD1	-	TRBV7-2	TRBJ1-2
CASRPGQGAYEQYF	TGTGCCAGCAGACCGGGACAGGGGGCCTACGAGCAGTACTTC	TRBD1	-	TRBV2	TRBJ2-7
CASSQDDRGKLFF	TGTGCCAGCAGCCAAGATGACCGGGGAAAACTGTTTTTT	-	-	TRBV14	TRBJ1-4
CASSTTASYGYTF	TGTGCCAGCAGCACGACAGCATCCTATGGCTACACCTTC	-	once	TRBV7-8	TRBJ1-2
CASSATGGPFYGYTF	TGTGCCAGCAGTGCGACAGGGGGTCCTTTCTATGGCTACACCTTC	TRBD1	-	TRBV25-1	TRBJ1-2
CASSESALAGGSNTGELFF	TGCGCCAGCAGTGAGTCGGCGCTAGCGGGGGGTTCGAACACCGGGGAGCTGTTTTTT	TRBD2	-	TRBV10-1	TRBJ2-2
CASSRFAMGDSSYEQYF	TGCGCCAGCAGCCGCTTTGCCATGGGGGATAGCTCCTACGAGCAGTACTTC	-	few	TRBV4-1	TRBJ2-7
CASSQDSSWRGTEAFF	TGCGCCAGCAGCCAAGATTCGTCATGGAGGGGCACTGAAGCTTTCTTT	-	-	TRBV4-1	TRBJ1-1
CASSGGQGGTEAFF	TGTGCCAGCAGCGGGGGACAGGGAGGGACTGAAGCTTTCTTT	TRBD1	-	TRBV7-9	TRBJ1-1
CASSPGGVTTPLHF	TGTGCCAGCAGTCCCGGGGGGGTTACGACACCCCTCCACTTT	-	-	TRBV6-5	TRBJ1-6
CASSEASSQDTQYF	TGTGCCAGCAGTGAAGCTTCTTCCCAAGATACGCAGTATTTT	-	-	TRBV2	TRBJ2-3
CASRSPTNTGELFF	TGTGCCAGCAGGTCACCTACAAACACCGGGGAGCTGTTTTTT	-	-	TRBV27	TRBJ2-2
CASTKTGVPNTEAFF	TGTGCCAGCACGAAAACAGGAGTTCCGAACACTGAAGCTTTCTTT	-	-	TRBV2	TRBJ1-1
CAVAGTASYEQYF	TGTGCCGTCGCGGGAACAGCCTCCTACGAGCAGTACTTC	-	once	TRBV6-5	TRBJ2-7
CASSHRTGLAGSYEQYF	TGTGCCAGCAGCCATCGAACCGGACTAGCGGGCTCCTACGAGCAGTACTTC	TRBD2	few	TRBV14	TRBJ2-7
CASSPGTRAKNIQYF	TGTGCCAGTAGTCCGGGCACAAGAGCCAAAAACATTCAGTACTTC	-	-	TRBV19	TRBJ2-4
CASSFSASGRENTGELFF	TGTGCCAGCAGCTTTTCCGCTAGCGGGAGGGAGAACACCGGGGAGCTGTTTTTT	TRBD2	-	TRBV7-7	TRBJ2-2
CASSGRTETQYF	TGTGCCAGCAGCGGGCGAACGGAGACCCAGTACTTC	-	-	TRBV7-2	TRBJ2-5
CASSEQGAYGYTF	TGTGCCAGCAGCGAACAGGGGGCCTATGGCTACACCTTC	TRBD1	once	TRBV27	TRBJ1-2
CASISGTGDSYEQYF	TGTGCCAGCATCTCGGGGACAGGTGACTCCTACGAGCAGTACTTC	TRBD1	-	TRBV27	TRBJ2-7
CASSSAGSTGELFF	TGTGCCAGTAGTTCGGCGGGTTCTACCGGGGAGCTGTTTTTT	-	-	TRBV19	TRBJ2-2
CASSARQGKAGANVLTF	TGTGCCAGCAGTGCCCGACAGGGAAAGGCTGGGGCCAACGTCCTGACTTTC	TRBD1	-	TRBV6-1	TRBJ2-6
CASRDRGGNQPQHF	TGCGCCAGCAGAGACAGGGGCGGCAATCAGCCCCAGCATTTT	TRBD1	-	TRBV10-1	TRBJ1-5
CASSFDQTRAYEQYF	TGTGCCAGCAGCTTTGATCAGACCAGAGCCTACGAGCAGTACTTC	-	-	TRBV5-6	TRBJ2-7
CASRLRGGSGANVLTF	TGTGCCAGTAGGCTGCGGGGAGGCTCTGGGGCCAACGTCCTGACTTTC	-	-	TRBV19	TRBJ2-6
CASSYFAPYGYTF	TGTGCCAGCAGTTACTTCGCTCCCTATGGCTACACCTTC	-	-	TRBV6-5	TRBJ1-2
CASRPGHPNTEAFF	TGTGCCAGCAGGCCGGGACACCCGAACACTGAAGCTTTCTTT	-	-	TRBV6-5	TRBJ1-1
CASSNGQGNQPQHF	TGCGCCAGCAGCAACGGACAGGGGAATCAGCCCCAGCATTTT	TRBD1	-	TRBV5-1	TRBJ1-5
CASSEWGWTSGTYYEQYF	TGTGCCAGCAGTGAATGGGGGTGGACTAGCGGGACCTACTACGAGCAGTACTTC	TRBD2	once	TRBV2	TRBJ2-7
CASRAGAQGWYF	TGTGCCAGCAGGGCAGGGGCGCAGGGTTGGTACTTC	-	-	TRBV28	TRBJ2-7
CASSVGVGTQYF	TGTGCCAGCAGCGTAGGTGTCGGGACGCAGTATTTT	-	-	TRBV9	TRBJ2-3
CASSLDGLARGAEQFF	TGTGCCAGCAGCTTAGATGGACTCGCCAGGGGCGCGGAGCAGTTCTTC	-	-	TRBV11-3	TRBJ2-1
CASQLGWGTNIQYF	TGTGCCAGCCAACTTGGGTGGGGTACGAACATTCAGTACTTC	-	-	TRBV19	TRBJ2-4
CASSQPVEGTTGELFF	TGTGCCAGCAGCCAACCCGTCGAGGGGACCACCGGGGAGCTGTTTTTT	-	-	TRBV4-2	TRBJ2-2
CASSQDDSNTEAFF	TGTGCCAGCAGCCAAGACGACAGTAACACTGAAGCTTTCTTT	-	few	TRBV4-2	TRBJ1-1
CASSPTSSYNSPLHF	TGCGCCAGCAGCCCGACGAGCTCCTATAATTCACCCCTCCACTTT	-	-	TRBV5-1	TRBJ1-6
CASSLLSGPSSYNEQFF	TGTGCCAGCAGCTTGCTCAGCGGACCGAGCTCCTACAATGAGCAGTTCTTC	-	-	TRBV5-6	TRBJ2-1
CASSYSRASGRVEQYF	TGTGCCAGCAGTTACTCGAGGGCTAGCGGGAGAGTCGAGCAGTACTTC	TRBD2	-	TRBV6-5	TRBJ2-7
CASRRGAGAYEQFF	TGTGCCAGCAGGCGAGGAGCGGGAGCCTATGAGCAGTTCTTC	TRBD2	-	TRBV11-2	TRBJ2-1
CASSQGQRYEQYF	TGTGCCAGCAGCCAGGGACAGAGGTACGAGCAGTACTTC	TRBD1	once	TRBV7-9	TRBJ2-7
CASSLRQGGEKLFF	TGTGCCAGCAGCTTAAGACAGGGGGGTGAAAAACTGTTTTTT	TRBD1	once	TRBV13	TRBJ1-4